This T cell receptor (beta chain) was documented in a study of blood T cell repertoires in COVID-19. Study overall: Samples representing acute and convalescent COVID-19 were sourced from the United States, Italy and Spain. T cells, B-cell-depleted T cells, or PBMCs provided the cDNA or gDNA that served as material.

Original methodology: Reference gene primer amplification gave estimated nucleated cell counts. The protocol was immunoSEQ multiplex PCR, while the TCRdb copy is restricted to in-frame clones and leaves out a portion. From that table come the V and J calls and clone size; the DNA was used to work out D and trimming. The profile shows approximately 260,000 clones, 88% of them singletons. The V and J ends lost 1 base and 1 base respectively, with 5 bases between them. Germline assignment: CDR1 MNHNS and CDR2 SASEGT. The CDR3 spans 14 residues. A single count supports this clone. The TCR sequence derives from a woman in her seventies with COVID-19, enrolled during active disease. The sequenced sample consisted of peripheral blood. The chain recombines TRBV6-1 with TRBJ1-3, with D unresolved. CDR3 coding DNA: TGTGCCAGCAGTGAAGGGCATTCTGGAAACACCATATATTTT. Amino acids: CASSEGHSGNTIYF.